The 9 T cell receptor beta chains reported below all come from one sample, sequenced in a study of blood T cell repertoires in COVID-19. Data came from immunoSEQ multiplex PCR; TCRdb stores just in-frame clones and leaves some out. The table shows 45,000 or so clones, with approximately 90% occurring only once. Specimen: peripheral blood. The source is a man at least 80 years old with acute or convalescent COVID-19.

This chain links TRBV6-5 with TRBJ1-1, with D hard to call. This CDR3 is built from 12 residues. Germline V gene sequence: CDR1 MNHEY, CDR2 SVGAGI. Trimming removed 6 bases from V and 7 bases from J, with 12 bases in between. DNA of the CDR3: TGTGCCAGCAGCCTCTGGGCAGTTGAAGCTTTCTTT. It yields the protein CASSLWAVEAFF.

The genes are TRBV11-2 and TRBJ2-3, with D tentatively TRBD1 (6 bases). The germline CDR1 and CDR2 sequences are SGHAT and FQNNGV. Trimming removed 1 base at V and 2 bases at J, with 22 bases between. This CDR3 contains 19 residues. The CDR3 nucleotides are TGTGCCAGCAGCTTAGGTAGTCTCAGGGGCCTTGCGTCCACAGATACGCAGTATTTT. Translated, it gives CASSLGSLRGLASTDTQYF.

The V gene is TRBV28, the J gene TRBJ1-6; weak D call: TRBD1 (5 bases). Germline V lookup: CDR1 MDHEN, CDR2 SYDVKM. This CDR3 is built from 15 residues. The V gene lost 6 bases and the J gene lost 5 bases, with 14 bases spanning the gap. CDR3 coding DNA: TGTGCCAGCAGGGTCCGCCGGGGGAATAATTCACCCCTCCACTTT. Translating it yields CASRVRRGNNSPLHF. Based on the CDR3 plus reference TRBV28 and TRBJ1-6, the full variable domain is DVKVTQSSRYLVKRTGEKVFLECVQDMDHENMFWYRQDPGLGLRLIYFSYDVKMKEKGDIPEGYSVSREKKERFSLILESASTNQTSMYLCASRVRRGNNSPLHFGNGTRLTVT.

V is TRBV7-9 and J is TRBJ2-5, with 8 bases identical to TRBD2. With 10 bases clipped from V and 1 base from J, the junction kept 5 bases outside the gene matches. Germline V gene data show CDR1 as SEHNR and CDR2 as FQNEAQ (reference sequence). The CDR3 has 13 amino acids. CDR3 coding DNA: TGTGCCACCCTGGCGGGGGGCCAAGAGACCCAGTACTTC. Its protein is CATLAGGQETQYF. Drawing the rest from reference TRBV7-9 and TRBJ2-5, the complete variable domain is DTGVSQNPRHKITKRGQNVTFRCDPISEHNRLYWYRQTLGQGPEFLTYFQNEAQLEKSRLLSDRFSAERPKGSFSTLEIQRTEQGDSAMYLCATLAGGQETQYFGPGTRLLVL.

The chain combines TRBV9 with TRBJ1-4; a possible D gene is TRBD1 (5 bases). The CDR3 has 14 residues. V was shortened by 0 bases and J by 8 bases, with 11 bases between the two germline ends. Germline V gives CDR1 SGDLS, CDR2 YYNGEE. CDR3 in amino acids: CASSVDQGGEKLFF. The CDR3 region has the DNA TGTGCCAGCAGCGTAGACCAGGGAGGAGAAAAACTGTTTTTT.

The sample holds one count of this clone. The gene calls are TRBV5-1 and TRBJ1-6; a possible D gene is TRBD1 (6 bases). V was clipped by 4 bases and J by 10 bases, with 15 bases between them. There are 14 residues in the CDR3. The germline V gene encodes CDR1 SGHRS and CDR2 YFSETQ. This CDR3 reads CASSDWTEGSPLHF. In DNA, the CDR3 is TGCGCCAGCAGCGACTGGACAGAGGGATCACCCCTCCACTTT.

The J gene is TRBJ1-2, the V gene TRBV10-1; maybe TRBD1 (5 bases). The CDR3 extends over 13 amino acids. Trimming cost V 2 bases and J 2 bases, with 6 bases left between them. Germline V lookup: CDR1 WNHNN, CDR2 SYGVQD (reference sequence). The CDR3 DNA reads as TGCGCCAGCAGTGAGGGGGGGAACTATGGCTACACCTTC. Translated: CASSEGGNYGYTF.

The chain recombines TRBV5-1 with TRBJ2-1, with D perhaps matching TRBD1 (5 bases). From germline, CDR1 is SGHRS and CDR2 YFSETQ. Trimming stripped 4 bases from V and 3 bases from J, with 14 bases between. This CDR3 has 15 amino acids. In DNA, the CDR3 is TGCGCCAGCAGCCTAGACAGTGCCGTCTACAATGAGCAGTTCTTC. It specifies CASSLDSAVYNEQFF.

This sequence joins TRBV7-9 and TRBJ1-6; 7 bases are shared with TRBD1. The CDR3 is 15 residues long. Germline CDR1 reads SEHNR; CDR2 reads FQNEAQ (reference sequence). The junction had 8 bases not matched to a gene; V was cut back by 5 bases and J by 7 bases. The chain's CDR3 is CASSLRDSTNSPLHF. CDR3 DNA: TGTGCCAGCAGCCTACGGGACAGCACAAATTCACCCCTCCACTTT.